Shown below are 5 T cell receptor beta chains from a single sample sequenced in a study of CD8 T cells in Susac syndrome. RNA was extracted with the RNeasy kit, and a quantity of roughly 0.45 to 1 ug was reverse transcribed using random hexamers. TCRdb fed the immunoSEQ multiplex PCR reads into MiXCR, producing one record per CDR3 protein. The profile covers roughly 150,000 distinct CDR3 sequences, with approximately 95% appearing a single time and about 0.095% taken by the ten largest. The specimen was CD4+ T cells from PBMCs. These receptors were taken from a human donor with multiple sclerosis.

The chain is built from TRBV5-4 and TRBJ1-1; unclear D gene. V was pared by 9 bases and J by 0 bases, with 15 bases between. Germline-derived CDR1 and CDR2 are SGHNT and YYREEE (reference sequence). The CDR3 extends over 14 amino acids. CDR3 nucleotide sequence: TGTGCCACTACAAGGACGAGCCTGAACACTGAAGCTTTCTTT. Translation: CATTRTSLNTEAFF.

The chain combines TRBV25-1 with TRBJ2-1; weak D call: TRBD1 (5 bases). Germline lookup yields CDR1 MGHDK and CDR2 SYGVNS. The ends were cut back, 6 bases at V and 5 bases at J, with 14 bases in the middle. The CDR3 sequence is 14 residues long. The CDR3 protein is CASSHWQGNNEQFF. The CDR3 region has the DNA TGTGCCAGCAGCCACTGGCAGGGAAACAATGAGCAGTTCTTC.

The J gene is TRBJ1-1, the V gene TRBV6-6; TRBD1 matches 7 bases. Germline V gene sequence: CDR1 MNHNY, CDR2 SVGAGI (reference sequence). The CDR3 spans 14 residues. After removal of 0 bases from V and 7 bases from J, the junction contained 5 bases not matched to a gene. CDR3 protein: CASSYSTRQGEAFF. The DNA of the CDR3 is TGTGCCAGCAGTTACTCCACCAGACAGGGTGAAGCTTTCTTT.

The chain carries TRBV12-3 or TRBV12-4 and TRBJ1-1; 8 nucleotides align to TRBD1. Trimming at V came to 3 bases and at J to 14 bases, leaving 11 bases not matched to a gene. The CDR3 totals 13 residues. The CDR3 DNA sequence: TGTGCCAGCAGTTTGGTCAGGGGGCTAGGTCGATTCTTT. Amino acids: CASSLVRGLGRFF.

This chain uses TRBV29-1 with TRBJ1-2, with a tentative D call TRBD1 (5 bases). In germline, CDR1 is SQVTM, CDR2 ANQGSEA. The length of the CDR3 is 14 residues. With 7 bases removed from V and 6 bases from J, the gap between germline ends came to 21 bases. CDR3 DNA: TGCAGCGCTCCCAGCCGGGGACCGGCGGATGGCTACACCTTC. It translates to CSAPSRGPADGYTF.